The 22 T cell receptor beta chains given below trace back to one sample, sequenced in a study of shared clonotypes between healthy human individuals. Produced via immunoSEQ multiplex PCR; TCRdb's table is partial and in-frame only. The data show a few million clones, approximately 95% seen once. Sequencing was carried out using naive CD4+ T cells from PBMCs. Documented subset: CD45RA+ positively selected. The receptors stem from a man in his late teens or twenties in good health. Some clones in this sample may be carry-over from other donors' samples.

V gene TRBV6-1 combines with J gene TRBJ2-6; D is uncertain. V was clipped by 8 bases and J by 3 bases, with 14 bases between them. This CDR3 region has 15 residues. Germline CDR1 MNHNS, CDR2 SASEGT. DNA for the CDR3: TGTGCCAGCCACCAGTCGGGTGGTGGGGCCAACGTCCTGACTTTC. Amino acids: CASHQSGGGANVLTF.

This sequence joins TRBV5-4 and TRBJ2-7; a possible D gene is TRBD2 (6 bases). CDR1 is SGHNT and CDR2 is YYREEE in the germline V gene (reference sequence). The CDR3 is 15 residues long. V lost 4 bases and J 0 bases, leaving 14 bases between the germline ends. The CDR3 bases are TGTGCCAGCAGCCCCGGGACTTCCAGCTCCTACGAGCAGTACTTC. It encodes CASSPGTSSSYEQYF. Using reference TRBV5-4 and TRBJ2-7 for the parts outside the CDR3, the full variable domain is ETGVTQSPTHLIKTRGQQVTLRCSSQSGHNTVSWYQQALGQGPQFIFQYYREEENGRGNFPPRFSGLQFPNYSSELNVNALELDDSALYLCASSPGTSSSYEQYFGPGTRLTVT.

The chain carries TRBV5-1 and TRBJ2-1; 9 bases align to TRBD1. Germline V gene sequence: CDR1 SGHRS, CDR2 YFSETQ. CDR3 size: 13 residues. Germline trimming cut 3 bases from V and 8 bases from J; bases unmatched to any gene: 3. DNA for the CDR3: TGCGCCAGCAGCTCACAGGGGGCGGATGAGCAGTTCTTC. It translates to CASSSQGADEQFF.

The chain uses TRBV4-3 and TRBJ2-1; 7 bases fit TRBD2. With V trimmed by 0 bases and J by 9 bases, 11 bases remained unmatched. Germline V gives CDR1 LGHNA, CDR2 YSLEER. CDR3 length: 16 amino acids. The CDR3: CASSQDLLGGYGEQFF. CDR3 nucleotide sequence: TGCGCCAGCAGCCAAGATCTTTTGGGGGGGTATGGTGAGCAGTTCTTC.

The CDR3 reads CASSLISYEQYF. The CDR3 nucleotides read TGTGCCAGCAGTCTGATATCCTACGAGCAGTACTTC. The chain joins TRBV2 to TRBJ2-7; D uncertain. The CDR3 consists of 12 residues. Germline CDR1 is SNHLY and CDR2 is FYNNEI. Trimming pared 5 bases from V and 1 base from J, leaving 6 bases between.

This sequence joins TRBV6-1 and TRBJ2-1, with 14 bases that match TRBD2. Losses at the gene ends were 4 bases for V and 0 bases for J; bases not matched to a gene: 5. There are 18 residues in the CDR3. Germline V gives CDR1 MNHNS, CDR2 SASEGT. The CDR3 nucleotides read TGTGCCAGCAGTGGGACTAGCGGGAGGTCCAGCTCCTACAATGAGCAGTTCTTC. As protein: CASSGTSGRSSSYNEQFF.

Points on this clone: This same CDR3 is encoded by further DNA sequences in the sample. The V and J genes are TRBV29-1 and TRBJ2-3, with 10 bases aligning to TRBD2. The CDR3 spans 14 residues. Trimming cost V 6 bases and J 0 bases; bases outside gene matches: 3. In germline, CDR1 is SQVTM, CDR2 ANQGSEA. The CDR3 sequence is CSVRTSGSTDTQYF. In DNA form, the CDR3 reads TGCAGCGTGAGGACTAGCGGTAGCACAGATACGCAGTATTTT.

The V call is TRBV2, the J call TRBJ1-5; D ambiguous. The CDR3 is 14 residues long. V was shortened by 7 bases and J by 0 bases, with 10 bases between the two germline ends. Germline V gene data show CDR1 as SNHLY and CDR2 as FYNNEI. DNA of the CDR3: TGTGCCAGCAACCGGGATACTAGCAATCAGCCCCAGCATTTT. Its protein product is CASNRDTSNQPQHF.

This clone was seen a single time. This chain connects TRBV4-1 to TRBJ1-5; D perhaps matches TRBD1 (6 bases). Germline CDR1 and CDR2: MGHRA and YSYEKL. Trimming left V 0 bases short and J 2 bases short, with 17 bases between. The CDR3 sequence is 18 residues long. The chain's CDR3 is CASSQEGTGQLRNQPQHF. The CDR3 DNA reads TGCGCCAGCAGCCAAGAGGGCACAGGGCAATTACGCAATCAGCCCCAGCATTTT.

The rearrangement uses TRBV11-2 and TRBJ2-2; a weak D match, TRBD2 (6 bases). The ends were cut back, 3 bases at V and 4 bases at J, with 18 bases in the middle. This CDR3 spans 17 amino acids. Germline CDR1 SGHAT, CDR2 FQNNGV. Here the CDR3 reads CASSLGGTRISTGELFF. Written as DNA, the CDR3 is TGTGCCAGCAGCTTGGGGGGAACTAGGATCTCCACCGGGGAGCTGTTTTTT.

CDR3 coding DNA: TGTGCCAGCAGTTTATTAGAGCACCATGAGCAGTTCTTC. This codes for CASSLLEHHEQFF. The genes are TRBV27 and TRBJ2-1, with unresolved D. CDR1 is MNHEY and CDR2 is SMNVEV in the germline V gene (reference sequence). This CDR3 spans 13 amino acids. With 1 base removed from V and 8 bases from J, the gap between germline ends came to 9 bases.

This chain uses TRBV6-5 with TRBJ1-4; D unresolved. This CDR3 comprises 13 residues. Germline CDR1 is MNHEY and CDR2 is SVGAGI. The V gene lost 2 bases and the J gene lost 8 bases, with 9 bases spanning the gap. CDR3 DNA sequence: TGTGCCAGCAGTTACGCTCGCTGGGAAAAACTGTTTTTT. It translates to CASSYARWEKLFF.

The genes are TRBV11-2 and TRBJ2-3; 9 nucleotides match TRBD1. V shed 5 bases, J shed 6 bases, and the junction held 6 bases outside the gene matches. CDR1 is SGHAT, CDR2 FQNNGV, per germline. CDR3 size: 14 residues. The CDR3 protein is CASSKLQGADTQYF. As DNA, the CDR3 is TGTGCCAGCAGCAAGTTACAGGGGGCGGATACGCAGTATTTT.

This clone was seen a single time. This chain uses TRBV6-1 with TRBJ2-7, with 7 bases matching TRBD2. Trimming at V came to 0 bases and at J to 5 bases, leaving 19 bases not matched to a gene. The CDR3 is made up of 19 amino acids. Germline values: CDR1 MNHNS, CDR2 SASEGT. CDR3 nucleotide sequence: TGTGCCAGCAGTGAAGCGCTTCTTGTGCCTGGCGGGAGAGGTAACGAGCAGTACTTC. Encoded protein: CASSEALLVPGGRGNEQYF.

As concerns this clone: The same CDR3 also results from other DNA sequences found in this sample. The rearrangement uses TRBV7-2 and TRBJ1-1; D ambiguous. CDR3 length equals 12 residues. Germline V gene sequence: CDR1 SGHTA, CDR2 FQGNSA. The V end was cut by 1 base, the J end by 7 bases, with 7 bases between. CDR3: CASSLGAGEAFF. The DNA for the CDR3 is TGTGCCAGCAGCTTAGGAGCAGGTGAAGCTTTCTTT.

The chain employs TRBV30 and TRBJ1-2; possibly TRBD1 for D (5 bases). The length of the CDR3 is 15 residues. Germline V gene data show CDR1 as GTSNPN and CDR2 as SVGIG (reference sequence). V lost 2 bases, J lost 4 bases, and 17 bases lay in between. CDR3 coding DNA: TGTGCCTGGAGTAGTCGTACAGGAAGCTTCTATGGCTACACCTTC. It translates to CAWSSRTGSFYGYTF. The full variable domain, rest sourced from reference TRBV30 and TRBJ1-2, is SQTIHQWPATLVQPVGSPLSLECTVEGTSNPNLYWYRQAAGRGLQLLFYSVGIGQISSEVPQNLSASRPQDRQFILSSKKLLLSDSGFYLCAWSSRTGSFYGYTFGSGTRLTVV.

This clone has only one observation. V gene TRBV5-1 combines with J gene TRBJ2-1; a weak D match, TRBD2 (5 bases). This CDR3 region has 16 residues. V lost 0 bases to trimming and J lost 3 bases, with 13 bases between them. CDR1 SGHRS and CDR2 YFSETQ come from the germline V gene. CDR3 bases: TGCGCCAGCAGCTTGGGGACTGTCCCTGGCTACAATGAGCAGTTCTTC. This translates into CASSLGTVPGYNEQFF.

CDR3 residues: CASSFQAGTPGNTEAFF. CDR3 sequence (DNA): TGTGCCAGCAGTTTCCAGGCTGGCACGCCTGGGAACACTGAAGCTTTCTTT. J is TRBJ1-1 and V is TRBV27; D not resolved. Trimming cost V 3 bases and J 1 base, with 18 bases left between them. The germline V gene encodes CDR1 MNHEY and CDR2 SMNVEV (reference sequence). This CDR3 spans 17 amino acids.

The chain uses TRBV28 and TRBJ2-1, with TRBD2 as a possible D gene (5 bases). With 8 bases removed from V and 2 bases from J, the gap between germline ends came to 10 bases. This CDR3 spans 13 amino acids. The V gene's germline CDR1 is MDHEN and CDR2 SYDVKM. CDR3 coding DNA: TGTGCCAGCTCCGGGAACGCCTACAATGAGCAGTTCTTC. Residues: CASSGNAYNEQFF. The variable domain in full, completed from reference TRBV28 and TRBJ2-1, reads DVKVTQSSRYLVKRTGEKVFLECVQDMDHENMFWYRQDPGLGLRLIYFSYDVKMKEKGDIPEGYSVSREKKERFSLILESASTNQTSMYLCASSGNAYNEQFFGPGTRLTVL.

This chain joins TRBV5-1 and TRBJ2-1; TRBD1 matches 10 bases. Trimming at V came to 6 bases and at J to 6 bases, leaving 9 bases not matched to a gene. This CDR3 is built from 15 residues. Germline CDR1 reads SGHRS; CDR2 reads YFSETQ. CDR3: CASIPGTGDINEQFF. The DNA of the CDR3 is TGCGCCAGCATCCCCGGGACAGGGGATATCAATGAGCAGTTCTTC.

The genes are TRBV7-9 and TRBJ1-5, with D possibly matching TRBD1 (5 bases). CDR1 is SEHNR, CDR2 FQNEAQ, per germline (reference sequence). This CDR3 comprises 14 residues. V gave up 4 bases and J gave up 9 bases, with 16 bases separating them. CDR3 DNA: TGTGCCAGCAGCTCGACAGAGATTGGGAGGCCCCAGCATTTT. Amino acids: CASSSTEIGRPQHF.

This rearrangement joins TRBV6-5 to TRBJ2-3; 11 bases are a match to TRBD2. V lost 0 bases to trimming and J lost 3 bases; unmatched junction nucleotides: 2. Germline CDR1 and CDR2: MNHEY and SVGAGI. This CDR3 comprises 16 residues. The CDR3 region is CASSYSGLAATDTQYF. CDR3 nucleotide sequence: TGTGCCAGCAGTTACTCGGGACTAGCGGCGACAGATACGCAGTATTTT.